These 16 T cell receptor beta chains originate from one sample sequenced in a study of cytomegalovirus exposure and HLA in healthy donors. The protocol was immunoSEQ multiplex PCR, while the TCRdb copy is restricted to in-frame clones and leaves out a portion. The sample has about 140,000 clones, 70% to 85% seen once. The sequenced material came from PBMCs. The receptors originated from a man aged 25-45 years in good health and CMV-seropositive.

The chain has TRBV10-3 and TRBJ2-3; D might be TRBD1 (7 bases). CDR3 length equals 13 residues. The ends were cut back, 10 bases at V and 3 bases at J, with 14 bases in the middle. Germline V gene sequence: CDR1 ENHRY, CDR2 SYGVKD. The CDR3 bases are TGTGCCACAGGGGGGCCCGGGACAGATACGCAGTATTTT. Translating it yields CATGGPGTDTQYF.

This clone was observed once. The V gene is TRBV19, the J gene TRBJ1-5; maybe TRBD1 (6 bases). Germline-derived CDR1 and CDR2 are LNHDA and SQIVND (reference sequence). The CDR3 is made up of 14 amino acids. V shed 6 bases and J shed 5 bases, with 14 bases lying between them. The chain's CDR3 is CASRGGGHDQPQHF. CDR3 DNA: TGTGCCAGTAGGGGAGGGGGGCACGATCAGCCCCAGCATTTT.

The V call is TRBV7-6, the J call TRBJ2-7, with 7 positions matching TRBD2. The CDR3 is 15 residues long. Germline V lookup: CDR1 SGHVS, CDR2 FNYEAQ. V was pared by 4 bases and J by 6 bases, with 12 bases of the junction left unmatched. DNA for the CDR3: TGTGCCAGCAGCTGGGGGGGACGGAGTCCCTCCGAGCAGTACTTC. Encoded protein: CASSWGGRSPSEQYF.

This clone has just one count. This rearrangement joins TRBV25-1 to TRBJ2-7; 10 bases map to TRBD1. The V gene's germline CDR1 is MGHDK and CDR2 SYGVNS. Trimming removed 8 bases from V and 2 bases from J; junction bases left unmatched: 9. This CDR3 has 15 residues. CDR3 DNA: TGTGCCAGCGCAACTTCGGACAGGGGGGCCTACGAGCAGTACTTC. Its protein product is CASATSDRGAYEQYF.

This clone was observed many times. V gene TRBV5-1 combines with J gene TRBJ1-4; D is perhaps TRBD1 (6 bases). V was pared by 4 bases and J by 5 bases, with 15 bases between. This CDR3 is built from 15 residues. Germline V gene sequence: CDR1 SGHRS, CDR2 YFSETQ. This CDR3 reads CASSPSRGRNEKLFF. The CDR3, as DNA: TGCGCCAGCAGCCCCTCCAGGGGACGGAATGAAAAACTGTTTTTT.

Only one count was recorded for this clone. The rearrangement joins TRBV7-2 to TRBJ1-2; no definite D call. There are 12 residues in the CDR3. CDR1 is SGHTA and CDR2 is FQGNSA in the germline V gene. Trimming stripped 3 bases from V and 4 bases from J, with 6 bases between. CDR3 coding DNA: TGTGCCAGCAGCTTGCGGAGCTATGGCTACACCTTC. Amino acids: CASSLRSYGYTF.

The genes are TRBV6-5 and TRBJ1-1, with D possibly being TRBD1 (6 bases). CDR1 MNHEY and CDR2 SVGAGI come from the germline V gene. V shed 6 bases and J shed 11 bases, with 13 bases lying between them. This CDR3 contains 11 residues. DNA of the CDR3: TGTGCCAGCAGGCTCGGGGGGCGGGCTTTCTTT. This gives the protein CASRLGGRAFF.

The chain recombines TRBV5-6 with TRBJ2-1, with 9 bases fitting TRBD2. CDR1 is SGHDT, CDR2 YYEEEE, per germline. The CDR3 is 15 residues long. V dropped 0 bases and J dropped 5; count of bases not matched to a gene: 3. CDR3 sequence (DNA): TGTGCCAGCAGCTTGGAGCTAGCGGGGCACAATGAGCAGTTCTTC. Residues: CASSLELAGHNEQFF.

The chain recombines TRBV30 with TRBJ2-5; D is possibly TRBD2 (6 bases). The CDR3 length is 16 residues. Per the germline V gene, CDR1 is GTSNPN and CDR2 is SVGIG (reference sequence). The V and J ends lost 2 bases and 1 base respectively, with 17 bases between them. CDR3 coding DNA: TGTGCCTGGAGTCCATTTAGTTGGGGAGGCCAAGAGACCCAGTACTTC. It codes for CAWSPFSWGGQETQYF.

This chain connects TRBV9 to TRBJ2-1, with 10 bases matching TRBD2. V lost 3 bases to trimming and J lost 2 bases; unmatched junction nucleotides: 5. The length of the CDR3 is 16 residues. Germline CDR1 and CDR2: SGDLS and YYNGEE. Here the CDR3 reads CASSGTSGYPYNEQFF. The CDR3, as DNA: TGTGCCAGCAGCGGGACTAGCGGATACCCCTACAATGAGCAGTTCTTC.

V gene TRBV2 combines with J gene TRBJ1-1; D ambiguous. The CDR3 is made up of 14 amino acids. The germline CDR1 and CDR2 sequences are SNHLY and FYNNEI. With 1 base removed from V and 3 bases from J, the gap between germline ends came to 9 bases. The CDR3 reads CASSEDPSDTEAFF. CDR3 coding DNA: TGTGCCAGCAGTGAAGACCCTTCGGACACTGAAGCTTTCTTT.

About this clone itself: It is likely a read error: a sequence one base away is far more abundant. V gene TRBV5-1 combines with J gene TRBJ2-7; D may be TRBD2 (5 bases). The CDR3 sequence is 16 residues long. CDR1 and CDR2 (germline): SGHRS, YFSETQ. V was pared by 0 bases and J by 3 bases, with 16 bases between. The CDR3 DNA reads TGCGCCAGCAGCTTGGCCGAGCGGTCCTCGGGCTACGAGCAGTACTTC. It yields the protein CASSLAERSSGYEQYF.

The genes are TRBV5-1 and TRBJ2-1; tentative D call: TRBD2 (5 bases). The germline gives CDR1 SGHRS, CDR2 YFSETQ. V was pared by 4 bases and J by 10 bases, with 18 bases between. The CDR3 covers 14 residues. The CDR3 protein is CASSLGSGVWEQFF. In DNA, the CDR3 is TGCGCCAGCAGCCTTGGATCCGGGGTCTGGGAGCAGTTCTTC.

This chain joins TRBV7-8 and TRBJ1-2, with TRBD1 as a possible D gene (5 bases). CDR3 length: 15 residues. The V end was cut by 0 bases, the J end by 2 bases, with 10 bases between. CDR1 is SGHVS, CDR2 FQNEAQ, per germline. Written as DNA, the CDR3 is TGTGCCAGCAGCTTAGCGGTGCGGGGGAACTATGGCTACACCTTC. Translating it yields CASSLAVRGNYGYTF.

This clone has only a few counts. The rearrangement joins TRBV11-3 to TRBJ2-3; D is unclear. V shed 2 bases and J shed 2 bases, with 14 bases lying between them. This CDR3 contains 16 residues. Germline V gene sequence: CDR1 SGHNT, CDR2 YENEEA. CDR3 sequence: CASSLTLGGYTDTQYF. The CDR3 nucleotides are TGTGCCAGCAGCTTAACCCTTGGCGGCTACACAGATACGCAGTATTTT.

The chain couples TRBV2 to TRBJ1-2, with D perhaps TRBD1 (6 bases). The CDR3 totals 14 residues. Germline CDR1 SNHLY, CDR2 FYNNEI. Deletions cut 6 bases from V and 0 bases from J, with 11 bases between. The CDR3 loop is CASRGDTTNYGYTF. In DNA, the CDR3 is TGTGCCAGCAGGGGGGACACCACTAACTATGGCTACACCTTC.